One and the same sample provided the 16 T cell receptor beta chains below, sequenced in a study of T cell changes during pregnancy in multiple sclerosis. Here immunoSEQ multiplex PCR was the method, and the copy in TCRdb shows in-frame clones only, minus some. The repertoire includes under 50,000 clones, 95% of them detected once, and almost 6% sits in the top ten. Sequenced material: CD8+ T cells from peripheral blood mononuclear cells, taken in the first trimester of pregnancy. Receptor source: a female donor with multiple sclerosis, enrolled in a pregnancy study.

The gene calls are TRBV7-9 and TRBJ1-2; D is undetermined. The CDR3 covers 16 residues. V was pared by 0 bases and J by 6 bases, with 17 bases between. The germline V gene encodes CDR1 SEHNR and CDR2 FQNEAQ (reference sequence). The CDR3 sequence is CASSLALEGNSHGYTF. In DNA, the CDR3 is TGTGCCAGCAGCTTAGCTCTAGAGGGCAATTCACATGGCTACACCTTC.

J is TRBJ2-5 and V is TRBV5-6; 12 bases line up with TRBD2. The CDR3 is 16 residues long. V lost 0 bases and J lost 4; bases outside the gene matches: 4. Germline V gene sequence: CDR1 SGHDT, CDR2 YYEEEE. The DNA of the CDR3 is TGTGCCAGCAGCTTGGTCCTAGCGGGAGGGTCAGAGACCCAGTACTTC. As protein: CASSLVLAGGSETQYF.

The chain recombines TRBV25-1 with TRBJ1-2; no clear D gene. Trimming left V 1 base short and J 8 bases short, with 17 bases between. CDR3 length equals 15 residues. Per germline, CDR1 MGHDK and CDR2 SYGVNS. As DNA, the CDR3 is TGTGCCAGCAGTGAATCGCCGGGAGCTCCCAGCGGCTACACCTTC. Translated, it gives CASSESPGAPSGYTF.

This clone was seen just once. The V call is TRBV14, the J call TRBJ2-6; 10 bases match TRBD2. V gave up 0 bases and J gave up 2 bases; unmatched junction bases: 7. CDR1 and CDR2 (germline): SGHDN, FVKESK. The CDR3 covers 19 residues. This CDR3 reads CASSQDRLAGVAGANVLTF. The DNA for the CDR3 is TGTGCCAGCAGCCAAGATCGGCTAGCGGGAGTAGCTGGGGCCAACGTCCTGACTTTC. The entire variable domain, with the rest obtained from reference TRBV14 and TRBJ2-6, is as follows: EAGVTQFPSHSVIEKGQTVTLRCDPISGHDNLYWYRRVMGKEIKFLLHFVKESKQDESGMPNNRFLAERTGGTYSTLKVQPAELEDSGVYFCASSQDRLAGVAGANVLTFGAGSRLTVL.

The chain couples TRBV28 to TRBJ1-1, with D possibly matching TRBD1 (5 bases). CDR1 MDHEN and CDR2 SYDVKM come from the germline V gene. Trimming took 8 bases from V and 0 from J, leaving 13 bases between them. The CDR3 runs to 14 residues. CDR3 residues: CASGNRQMNTEAFF. CDR3 sequence (DNA): TGTGCCAGCGGAAACAGGCAAATGAACACTGAAGCTTTCTTT.

The chain recombines TRBV27 with TRBJ2-7, with D possibly matching TRBD2 (5 bases). Trimming took off 3 bases at V and 3 bases at J, with 9 bases between the two ends. CDR3 length: 13 amino acids. Germline V gene data show CDR1 as MNHEY and CDR2 as SMNVEV (reference sequence). CDR3 sequence: CASSFERNYEQYF. CDR3 nucleotides: TGTGCCAGCAGTTTTGAGCGGAACTACGAGCAGTACTTC.

The chain uses TRBV9 and TRBJ1-4, with 8 bases identical to TRBD1. Germline CDR1 SGDLS, CDR2 YYNGEE. The CDR3 is made up of 15 amino acids. V dropped 0 bases and J dropped 7; count of bases not matched to a gene: 5. The CDR3 bases are TGTGCCAGCAGCGTAGAGGGCAGGGGGCTTGAAAAACTGTTTTTT. It codes for CASSVEGRGLEKLFF.

Note on this clone: One junction end disagrees with the germline gene, perhaps due to a read error. The chain has TRBV6-5 and TRBJ2-7; 7 bases fit TRBD1. The germline V gene encodes CDR1 MNHEY and CDR2 SVGAGI. The CDR3 has 15 amino acids. DNA of the CDR3: TGTGCCAGCAGTTCCCAACCAGACAGGGCCTACGAGCGGTACTTC. Translating gives CASSSQPDRAYERYF.

The V and J genes are TRBV6-5 and TRBJ2-7, with D tentatively TRBD1 (7 bases). The CDR3 runs to 15 residues. The germline V gene encodes CDR1 MNHEY and CDR2 SVGAGI. The V and J ends lost 6 bases and 0 bases respectively, with 15 bases between them. CDR3 sequence reads: CASSARRGHSYEQYF. Here the CDR3 DNA reads TGTGCCAGCAGCGCCAGGAGGGGGCACTCCTACGAGCAGTACTTC.

The rearrangement links TRBV15 to TRBJ1-1; TRBD1 matches at 7 bases. The V gene's germline CDR1 is LNHNV and CDR2 YYDKDF (reference sequence). Trimming took 1 base from V and 1 from J; bases not matched to a gene: 0. CDR3 length equals 14 residues. Here the CDR3 DNA reads TGTGCCACCAGCAGAGGGACAGGGAACACTGAAGCTTTCTTT. It yields the protein CATSRGTGNTEAFF.

This rearrangement joins TRBV19 to TRBJ1-1, with TRBD1 matching 7 bases. Germline V CDR1 and CDR2: LNHDA, SQIVND (reference sequence). The V segment lost 7 bases and the J segment 6 bases; nucleotides outside the gene matches: 2. CDR3 size: 11 residues. The CDR3 spells CASNQGAEAFF. CDR3 DNA: TGTGCCAGTAATCAGGGGGCTGAAGCTTTCTTT.

V usage is TRBV9 and J usage is TRBJ2-2, with TRBD2 matching over 7 bases. The J segment lost 4 bases and the V segment lost 3 bases, leaving 15 bases of the junction unmatched. CDR3 size: 18 residues. The germline V gene encodes CDR1 SGDLS and CDR2 YYNGEE. Here the CDR3 DNA reads TGTGCCAGCAGCGCTATCCCGGAACTAGCGAGATCCACCGGGGAGCTGTTTTTT. Protein: CASSAIPELARSTGELFF. Full variable domain (missing parts from reference TRBV9 and TRBJ2-2): DSGVTQTPKHLITATGQRVTLRCSPRSGDLSVYWYQQSLDQGLQFLIQYYNGEERAKGNILERFSAQQFPDLHSELNLSSLELGDSALYFCASSAIPELARSTGELFFGEGSRLTVL.

V gene TRBV27 combines with J gene TRBJ1-5; possible D gene TRBD1, 6 bases. This CDR3 comprises 15 residues. Trimming cost V 4 bases and J 1 base, with 11 bases left between them. The germline V gene has CDR1 MNHEY and CDR2 SMNVEV (reference sequence). CDR3 nucleotide sequence: TGTGCCAGCAGTTACAGGGTAGGGAGCAATCAGCCCCAGCATTTT. Amino acid sequence: CASSYRVGSNQPQHF.

This sequence joins TRBV6-1 and TRBJ1-3; TRBD1 is a possible D gene (5 bases). CDR1 MNHNS and CDR2 SASEGT come from the germline V gene. CDR3 length equals 16 residues. V lost 1 base to trimming and J lost 2 bases, with 12 bases between them. CDR3 coding DNA: TGTGCCAGCAGTGAAGACCGGGGGTTTACTGGAAACACCATATATTTT. Translation gives CASSEDRGFTGNTIYF.

V and J are TRBV7-9 and TRBJ1-1, with a possible D match to TRBD1 (6 bases). The CDR3 has 14 amino acids. Per germline, CDR1 SEHNR and CDR2 FQNEAQ (reference sequence). The V and J ends lost 8 bases and 1 base respectively, with 14 bases between them. The CDR3 spells CASASWTENTEAFF. CDR3 coding DNA: TGTGCCAGCGCGTCATGGACAGAGAACACTGAAGCTTTCTTT.

This clone showed up just once. This chain uses TRBV7-9 with TRBJ2-7; D not certain. Trimming removed 5 bases at V and 1 base at J, with 9 bases between. Looked up from germline, CDR1 is SEHNR and CDR2 is FQNEAQ (reference sequence). The CDR3 spans 13 residues. The CDR3 DNA follows: TGTGCCAGCAGCCCCGACATTTCCTACGAGCAGTACTTC. Its protein is CASSPDISYEQYF.